This T cell receptor (beta chain) was profiled in a study of control samples from healthy donors and cancer patients. This table comes from immunoSEQ multiplex PCR, and its TCRdb copy is limited to in-frame clones, with some not included. The sample carries some 76,000 clones, around 90% recorded once. This clone appeared a few times. Germline assignment: CDR1 SGHRS and CDR2 YFSETQ. The V end lost 0 bases, the J end lost 7 bases, and 8 bases lay between the germline ends. The CDR3 totals 13 residues. The J gene is TRBJ2-1, the V gene TRBV5-1, with D possibly being TRBD1 (5 bases). This receptor was taken from a woman in her forties or fifties with colorectal cancer. The sequencing input was PBMCs. The CDR3 sequence: CASSLGQTNEQFF. Here the CDR3 DNA reads TGCGCCAGCAGCTTGGGACAGACAAATGAGCAGTTCTTC. Full variable domain (remainder filled in from reference TRBV5-1 and TRBJ2-1): KAGVTQTPRYLIKTRGQQVTLSCSPISGHRSVSWYQQTPGQGLQFLFEYFSETQRNKGNFPGRFSGRQFSNSRSEMNVSTLELGDSALYLCASSLGQTNEQFFGPGTRLTVL.